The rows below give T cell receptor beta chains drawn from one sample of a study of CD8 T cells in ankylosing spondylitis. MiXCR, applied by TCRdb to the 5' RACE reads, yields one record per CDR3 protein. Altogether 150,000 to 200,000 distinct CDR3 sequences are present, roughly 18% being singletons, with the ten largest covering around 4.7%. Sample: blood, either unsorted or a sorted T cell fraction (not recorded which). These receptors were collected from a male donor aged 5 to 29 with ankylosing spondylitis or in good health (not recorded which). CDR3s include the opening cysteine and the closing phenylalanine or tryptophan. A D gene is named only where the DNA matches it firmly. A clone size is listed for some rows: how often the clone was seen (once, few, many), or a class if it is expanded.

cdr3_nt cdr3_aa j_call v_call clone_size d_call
TGCGCCAGCAGCTCGGGGGGGGGACCGTTGGTCACTGAAGCTTTCTTT CASSSGGGPLVTEAFF TRBJ1-1 TRBV5-1 many NA
TGTGCCAGTAGTTTGTGGTTTAGCGGGAGGTCCCCGTTCAATGAGCAGTTCTTC CASSLWFSGRSPFNEQFF TRBJ2-1 TRBV19 NA TRBD2
TGTGCCAGCAGCAAGGGAGTTAGCACCGGGGAGCTGTTTTTT CASSKGVSTGELFF TRBJ2-2 TRBV9 many NA
TGTGCCAGCAGCCTGAGGACTAGCGGGAGGGTTGATGAGCAGTTCTTC CASSLRTSGRVDEQFF TRBJ2-1 TRBV7-2 NA TRBD2
TGCAGCGTACCGGGACTAGGCGCCGGGGAGCTGTTTTTT CSVPGLGAGELFF TRBJ2-2 TRBV29-1 many TRBD2
TGTGCCAGCTCCGGGACAGGGTTCTACAATGAGCAGTTCTTC CASSGTGFYNEQFF TRBJ2-1 TRBV9 many TRBD1
TGTGCCAGCAGTTTCCGGCCAATTAACCAAAATGAGCAGTTCTTC CASSFRPINQNEQFF TRBJ2-1 TRBV6-5 many NA
TGTGCCAGCAGCTTCCCAGGGCATGGCTACACCTTC CASSFPGHGYTF TRBJ1-2 TRBV7-9 many NA
TGTGCCAGCAGTTGGGACAGGGATAATGAGCAGTTCTTC CASSWDRDNEQFF TRBJ2-1 TRBV6-5 many TRBD1
TGCGCCAGCAATGCCGGACAGGGCGATGGGTCACCCCTCCACTTT CASNAGQGDGSPLHF TRBJ1-6 TRBV5-1 many TRBD1
TGTGCCAGCAGCCGGACAGGGGACAAGCAGTACTTC CASSRTGDKQYF TRBJ2-7 TRBV7-6 many TRBD1
TGTGCCAGCAGCGTTGGGGCAGATACGCAGTATTTT CASSVGADTQYF TRBJ2-3 TRBV6-5 many NA
TGTGCCAGCAGTTTCCGGGGACATTCGATCACCGGGGAGCTGTTTTTT CASSFRGHSITGELFF TRBJ2-2 TRBV12-3/TRBV12-4 many NA
TGCGCCAGCAGGGCACTAGCGGGGTACAATGAGCAGTTCTTC CASRALAGYNEQFF TRBJ2-1 TRBV5-1 many TRBD2
TGCAGTGCTAGGGGGGAAACGGGACTAGCGGGTTTCAATGAGCAGTTCTTC CSARGETGLAGFNEQFF TRBJ2-1 TRBV20-1 many TRBD2
TGTGCCAGTAGTTATTTGGGCGGGTACGAGCAGTACTTC CASSYLGGYEQYF TRBJ2-7 TRBV19 NA NA
TGCGCCAGCAGCGTATCCCCTCGGATAGCGGCTTCACAAGAGACCCAGTACTTC CASSVSPRIAASQETQYF TRBJ2-5 TRBV5-1 many NA
TGTGCCAGCAGAAGAATCCGGGACTACAATGAGCAGTTCTTC CASRRIRDYNEQFF TRBJ2-1 TRBV6-2/TRBV6-3 many NA
TGCGCCAGCAGTCCCGGCGGGAGAAATGCAGATACGCAGTATTTT CASSPGGRNADTQYF TRBJ2-3 TRBV5-1 many TRBD2
TGTGCCAGCTCACCCCCCGGGACGAACAATGAGCAGTTCTTC CASSPPGTNNEQFF TRBJ2-1 TRBV18 many NA
TGTGCCAGCACGAAACTTAGGCCCATGAACACTGAAGCTTTCTTT CASTKLRPMNTEAFF TRBJ1-1 TRBV6-5 many NA
TGTGCCAGCAGCCCTCCCGGACAGGGAACCCCCCGGGAGCAGTACTTC CASSPPGQGTPREQYF TRBJ2-7 TRBV7-8 many TRBD1
TGTGCCAGCAGCCCCCGTTCGCGGGAGGGCCCAGATACGCAGTATTTT CASSPRSREGPDTQYF TRBJ2-3 TRBV4-2 NA TRBD2
TGTGCCAGCAGTTTATCGCCGGTTCAAGGCACTGAAGCTTTCTTT CASSLSPVQGTEAFF TRBJ1-1 TRBV12-3/TRBV12-4 many NA
TGTGCCAGCAGCGTAGCAGGTTCCACAGATACGCAGTATTTT CASSVAGSTDTQYF TRBJ2-3 TRBV9 many NA
TGTGCCAGTAGTATCGTGACAGGGCGTGACCTCCACTTT CASSIVTGRDLHF TRBJ1-6 TRBV19 many TRBD1
TGTGCCAGCAGTGCAGGGTTTCGGCTAAACAATGAGCAGTTCTTC CASSAGFRLNNEQFF TRBJ2-1 TRBV25-1 NA NA
TGTGCCAGCAGCAGATCGTTTTCCCCCTATGGCTACACCTTC CASSRSFSPYGYTF TRBJ1-2 TRBV6-5 many NA
TGTGCCAGCTCTACGAGAGAAACTACAGGGAATGAGCAGTTCTTC CASSTRETTGNEQFF TRBJ2-1 TRBV18 many NA
TGTGCCAGCAGCCAAGAGTATGGAGGGGATAATGAAAAACTGTTTTTT CASSQEYGGDNEKLFF TRBJ1-4 TRBV4-2 many NA
TGTGCCAGCAGTTGGATCGGGAGGGCCGTGAATGAGCAGTTCTTC CASSWIGRAVNEQFF TRBJ2-1 TRBV27 many TRBD2
TGTGCCATCGGGTCACAGGGGCGCGAGACGCAGTATTTT CAIGSQGRETQYF TRBJ2-3 TRBV10-3 many TRBD1
TGTGCCAGCAGTTTGTCCCGGGAAGCGAACACTGAAGCTTTCTTT CASSLSREANTEAFF TRBJ1-1 TRBV6-6 few NA
TGTGCCAGCGGGTCGACCCCGAGTCAGCCCCAGCATTTT CASGSTPSQPQHF TRBJ1-5 TRBV2 many NA
TGTGCCAGCAGTCCGAACAGGGGGCGGGAAAATGAGCAGTTCTTC CASSPNRGRENEQFF TRBJ2-1 TRBV6-5 many TRBD1
TGCAGTGCTAGGGCGGACAGTGAAGCTTTCTTT CSARADSEAFF TRBJ1-1 TRBV20-1 few NA
TGTGCCATCGGGGAACAGAACTATGGCTACACCTTC CAIGEQNYGYTF TRBJ1-2 TRBV10-3 NA NA
TGCAGTGCGGCTAGACTAGCGGGCACCGGGGAGCTGTTTTTT CSAARLAGTGELFF TRBJ2-2 TRBV20-1 many TRBD2
TGTGCCACCAGCTCCAGGGCCTCCTACGAGCAGTACTTC CATSSRASYEQYF TRBJ2-7 TRBV15 many NA
TGTGCCAGCAGTTCAGCCGGGACAAGTAATGAAAAACTGTTTTTT CASSSAGTSNEKLFF TRBJ1-4 TRBV12-3/TRBV12-4 many NA
TGCGCCAGCAGATTTCTAGCGGAATACACAGATACGCAGTATTTT CASRFLAEYTDTQYF TRBJ2-3 TRBV5-1 many TRBD2
TGTGCCACCAGTGGTGCCGGGAAAGGCAATGAGCAGTTCTTC CATSGAGKGNEQFF TRBJ2-1 TRBV24-1 many NA
TGTGCCAGCAGCCGACAGGTTGCGAGGACTGAAGCTTTCTTT CASSRQVARTEAFF TRBJ1-1 TRBV6-5 many NA
TGCAGTGCTAGAGCAGCGGGAGGTAAATACAATGAGCAGTTCTTC CSARAAGGKYNEQFF TRBJ2-1 TRBV20-1 many TRBD2
TGTGCCAGCAGCAAGACCGGGACAGCCGCCTACAATGAGCAGTTCTTC CASSKTGTAAYNEQFF TRBJ2-1 TRBV7-3 few TRBD1
TGTGCCAGCAGTTTATCGGGACAGTTCAATCAGCCCCAGCATTTT CASSLSGQFNQPQHF TRBJ1-5 TRBV28 many TRBD1